This TCR beta chain derives from a study of blood T cell repertoires in COVID-19. In germline, CDR1 is SQVTM, CDR2 ANQGSEA. CDR3 length: 15 amino acids. V shed 6 bases, J shed 0 bases, and the junction held 9 bases outside the gene matches. This table comes from immunoSEQ multiplex PCR, and its TCRdb copy is limited to in-frame clones, with some not included. The top ten hold approximately 2% of the sample, which has more than 200,000 clones, 85% to 95% seen once. Sequencing was performed on PBMCs or T cells enriched from blood (not recorded which). The source is a woman younger than 35 who had recovered from COVID-19. The J gene is TRBJ2-3, the V gene TRBV29-1; 7 nucleotides match TRBD2. DNA of the CDR3: TGCAGCGTCACAGAGCGGGGAGGGAGCACAGATACGCAGTATTTT. It codes for CSVTERGGSTDTQYF.